The rows below give T cell receptor beta chains drawn from one sample of a study of blood T cell repertoires in COVID-19. The data were produced by immunoSEQ multiplex PCR, yet TCRdb's version contains in-frame clones alone and is incomplete. Altogether about 60,000 clones are present, around four fifths being singletons, with the ten largest covering around an eighth. Specimen: peripheral blood. The receptors shown here come from a man older than 75 with acute or convalescent COVID-19. CDR3s include the opening cysteine and the closing phenylalanine or tryptophan. The D gene is left open where the match is weak. Clone size is stated in some rows and not others, as once, few, many or a class when expanded.

>TRBD2|TRBV10-2|TRBJ2-1|NA
TGCGCCAGCAGTGAGAGGGTCCTAGCGGGGCGGGATGAGCAGTTCTTC
CASSERVLAGRDEQFF
>NA|TRBV11-2|TRBJ2-3|few
TGTGCCAGCAGACGCATAGGGGGAATCACAGATACGCAGTATTTT
CASRRIGGITDTQYF
>NA|TRBV7-6|TRBJ2-1|NA
TGTGCCAGCAGCCCTATAGCGGCCTACAATGAGCAGTTCTTC
CASSPIAAYNEQFF
>NA|TRBV30|TRBJ2-5|NA
TGTGCCTGGAGTCTCGGTGAGACCCAGTACTTC
CAWSLGETQYF
>TRBD1|TRBV5-6|TRBJ1-1|NA
TGTGCCAGCAGCTTGGACAGGGGGGACATGAACACTGAAGCTTTCTTT
CASSLDRGDMNTEAFF
>TRBD2|TRBV19|TRBJ2-5|NA
TGTGCCAGTAGTACCGTTAGCGGGAGAGCGGAGGGGGAGACCCAGTACTTC
CASSTVSGRAEGETQYF
>TRBD1|TRBV18|TRBJ1-5|NA
TGTGCCAGCTCACCGACAGGGGCGAATCAGCCCCAGCATTTT
CASSPTGANQPQHF
>TRBD2|TRBV5-1|TRBJ2-1|NA
TGCGCCAGCAGCTTGAGCGGGGGCTACAATGAGCAGTTCTTC
CASSLSGGYNEQFF
>NA|TRBV24-1|TRBJ1-3|NA
TGTGCCACCAGTCAAGGGAGTGGGGATCGAAACACCATATATTTT
CATSQGSGDRNTIYF
>NA|TRBV19|TRBJ1-6|NA
TGTGCCAGTAAAATGGCAGGGAACTATAATTCACCCCTCCACTTT
CASKMAGNYNSPLHF
>NA|TRBV30|TRBJ1-5|NA
TGTGCCTGGGGGGCGGGTTCGAGCAATCAGCCCCAGCATTTT
CAWGAGSSNQPQHF
>NA|TRBV9|TRBJ2-7|once
TGTGCCAGCAGCCCCTGGGGACTGCACTACGAGCAGTACTTC
CASSPWGLHYEQYF
>NA|TRBV18|TRBJ2-7|NA
TGTGCCAGCTCGCCGGGGGACAGTTTCTACGAGCAGTACTTC
CASSPGDSFYEQYF
>TRBD1|TRBV30|TRBJ1-1|NA
TGTGCCTGGAGAAGGGGGCTGATGAACACTGAAGCTTTCTTT
CAWRRGLMNTEAFF
>NA|TRBV5-1|TRBJ1-6|few
TGCGCCAGCAGCTTGGGTGAGACCTATAATTCACCCCTCCACTTT
CASSLGETYNSPLHF
>TRBD2|TRBV5-6|TRBJ2-7|once
TGTGCCAGCAGCTCCCCAATGACTAGCGCGAGCTCCTACGAGCAGTACTTC
CASSSPMTSASSYEQYF
>TRBD2|TRBV5-4|TRBJ2-5|NA
TGTGCCAGCAGTTTGACCGGGACTAAAGGAGAGACCCAGTACTTC
CASSLTGTKGETQYF
>TRBD1|TRBV4-1|TRBJ2-7|NA
TGCGCCAGCAGCCAGTTTGGGACAGGGTTGATCTACGAGCAGTACTTC
CASSQFGTGLIYEQYF
>TRBD1|TRBV3-1/TRBV3-2|TRBJ1-6|NA
TGTGCCAGCAGCCGCAGAGGGGGCGCTGATAATTCACCCCTCCACTTT
CASSRRGGADNSPLHF
>NA|TRBV21-1|TRBJ1-1|NA
TGTGCCCCCGGATCGGGAGGGGACACTGAAGCTTTCTTT
CAPGSGGDTEAFF